The 7 T cell receptor beta chains given below trace back to one sample, sequenced in a study of T cells in Graves' hyperthyroidism and ophthalmopathy. Researchers amplified the TCR beta CDR3 regions from RNA transcripts. HTBI primers drove first-round RT-PCR of the TCR CDR3. One entry per CDR3 protein results from TCRdb running MiXCR on the multiplex PCR reads. The sample lists about 270,000 distinct CDR3 sequences; around 15% were seen once. The sequenced sample consisted of blood. The source is a woman aged 45-60 years with Graves' hyperthyroidism that later progressed to Graves' ophthalmopathy.

This clonotype came up many times. This chain links TRBV28 with TRBJ2-5; 10 bases fit TRBD1. J was trimmed by 2 bases and V by 7 bases; bases with no gene match: 4. The germline CDR1 and CDR2 sequences are MDHEN and SYDVKM. The CDR3 contains 14 residues. The CDR3 DNA reads as TGTGCCAGCAAAGGACAGGGGGGTCAAGAGACCCAGTACTTC. It codes for CASKGQGGQETQYF.

This clonotype was observed many times. The chain combines TRBV20-1 with TRBJ2-7; 12 bases fit TRBD2. Germline V lookup: CDR1 DFQATT, CDR2 SNEGSKA (reference sequence). The V segment lost 6 bases and the J segment 6 bases; nucleotides outside the gene matches: 9. CDR3 size: 14 residues. This CDR3 reads CSAPMTSGSGEQYF. The CDR3 DNA follows: TGCAGTGCCCCGATGACTAGCGGGAGTGGCGAGCAGTACTTC.

This clonotype was seen repeatedly, ten times or more. The chain couples TRBV11-1 to TRBJ2-1; D is possibly TRBD1 (7 bases). This CDR3 contains 17 residues. Trimming pared 5 bases from V and 0 bases from J, leaving 17 bases between. In germline, CDR1 is SGHAT, CDR2 FQDESV (reference sequence). This chain's CDR3 is CASSPRGQFSSYNEQFF. For the CDR3, the DNA is TGTGCCAGCAGCCCGCGGGGACAGTTTAGCTCCTACAATGAGCAGTTCTTC.

On this clonotype: Since a much larger clone is just one base distant, this may be a read error. The genes are TRBV24-1 and TRBJ2-7; D assignment may be TRBD1 or TRBD2 (7 bases each). CDR1 is KGHDR and CDR2 is SFDVKD in the germline V gene. The CDR3 runs 15 residues. This CDR3 is CATSHAGDSPYEQCF. The CDR3 DNA reads as TGTGCCACCAGCCACGCGGGGGACAGCCCCTACGAGCAGTGCTTC.

At least ten counts were recorded for this clonotype. The chain joins TRBV28 to TRBJ1-2; D might be TRBD1 (6 bases). This CDR3 comprises 16 residues. V lost 2 bases to trimming and J lost 4 bases, with 17 bases between them. Germline CDR1 reads MDHEN; CDR2 reads SYDVKM. The CDR3 region has the DNA TGTGCCAGCAGTTTAGGGGGAGGGGGGAGGAGCTATGGCTACACCTTC. It yields the protein CASSLGGGGRSYGYTF.

In regard to this clonotype: This may be a read error, as it is one base from a much larger clone. J is TRBJ2-5 and V is TRBV5-4; TRBD1 aligns across 9 bases. The CDR3 contains 13 residues. Germline assignment: CDR1 SGHNT and CDR2 YYREEE (reference sequence). As DNA, the CDR3 is TGTGCCAGCAGCAGGACAGGGGACGAGACCCTGTACTTC. Amino acid sequence: CASSRTGDETLYF.

The chain carries TRBV10-1 and TRBJ2-5; TRBD2 is a possible D gene (6 bases). This CDR3 has 13 amino acids. V lost 0 bases and J 5 bases, leaving 7 bases between the germline ends. Germline assignment: CDR1 WNHNN and CDR2 SYGVQD (reference sequence). The CDR3 region has the DNA TGCGCCAGCAGTGAGTCCGGAGGGGAGACCCAGTACTTC. Its translation: CASSESGGETQYF.